A selection of T cell receptor beta chains follows, all from one sample in a study of shared clonotypes between healthy human individuals. TCRdb's copy holds only in-frame clones and misses some; the assay was immunoSEQ multiplex PCR. The sample has around 1,900,000 clones, approximately 92% seen once. The sequenced sample was naive CD8+ T cells from PBMCs. These receptors were collected from a man aged 18 to 30 in good health. Some clones in this sample may be carry-over from other donors' samples. Both conserved end residues are trimmed from each CDR3. D genes are given only for firm matches.

CDR3aa,v_gene,d_gene
ASRRDDAHEQY,TRBV27,-
SVEGQGGGPYGYT,TRBV29-1,-
ASRVDFIEQY,TRBV2,-
ASTLRGGSYEQY,TRBV28,-
ASSVVGTNLGTGELF,TRBV9,TRBD2
SGRLAYEQY,TRBV29-1,-
ASSLRRDRGFTEAF,TRBV13,TRBD1
ASSSTSGPPRGGETQY,TRBV7-9,TRBD2
ASSFEGTYNNEQF,TRBV28,-
SVVGRNEQF,TRBV29-1,-
ASSLQGARMKGHEQY,TRBV7-8,TRBD1
AWSTRTQGHGYT,TRBV30,-
ASSPPLLGVTGGSYEQY,TRBV18,TRBD2
ASSLFMGSLSTDTQY,TRBV27,-
ASSPPGWVSGNTIY,TRBV6-6,-
ASSQDVLGSGAQETQY,TRBV4-1,TRBD2
ASSLTGTVKNTEAF,TRBV7-3,-
ASSVRDHNTEAF,TRBV6-1,-
ASSFFGETGELF,TRBV7-9,-
ASSPRQGMGHEQY,TRBV9,TRBD1
ASSFRSSSPRYNEQF,TRBV28,-
ASSPPGDRDGYT,TRBV18,TRBD1
ASSQDNEQF,TRBV5-6,-
ATSRAPSGAGNEQF,TRBV15,-
ASTSSGSGTHNEQF,TRBV27,TRBD2
ASSLREGLIGTDTQY,TRBV28,TRBD2
ASIRRVSNQPQH,TRBV28,-
ASSFSLAGVRRDTQY,TRBV7-9,TRBD2
ASSLGQGPSGYT,TRBV6-5,TRBD1
ASRETGTDTQY,TRBV28,-
ASSLDGSSNTGELF,TRBV7-8,-
ASSNTGVRRDTQY,TRBV28,TRBD1
ASSLSPYEQY,TRBV5-1,-
ASSLARTAGNTIY,TRBV28,-
ASSYSVGEQGREQY,TRBV6-5,-
ASSVDSGTGFGYT,TRBV9,TRBD1
ASSVGTARPEAF,TRBV9,-
ASSLGLDEQY,TRBV13,TRBD2
ASSTKEAWPQH,TRBV7-2,-
ASSLGRSYEQY,TRBV27,-
ASSYSIAGTGELF,TRBV6-5,-
ASSLSPGTGYNEQF,TRBV27,TRBD1
ASGLGADGSAF,TRBV12-5,-
ASTPKSGVWNTEAF,TRBV7-6,-
ATGDRGNSPLH,TRBV6-1,TRBD1
ASSLLGEDEQY,TRBV27,-
ASRITSGDTDTQY,TRBV21-1,-
ASSLNSRETQY,TRBV7-3,-
ASSLMNQGLQETQY,TRBV7-9,-
ASSGWSSSYEQY,TRBV6-5,-
ASSLRLAGDPYEQY,TRBV11-2,TRBD2